This T cell receptor (beta chain) was sequenced during a study of cytomegalovirus exposure and HLA in healthy donors. On the study more broadly: Findings of an earlier analysis included some 120 million unique TCR beta sequences from 170 million or so T cells.

Study-wide findings and caveats: Some V segments could not be told apart, so they were left out, TRBV6-2 and TRBV6-3 among them. TCR beta V- and J-gene trimming, according to a later analysis, was linked to a missense DCLRE1C variant. Across HLA loci, a later analysis found differing TCR association rates, with DRB1 most and HLA-C fewest.

This clone was observed a few times. The target antigen is unknown. This CDR3 has 14 residues. V lost 5 bases and J lost 7, with 17 bases in between. The germline gives CDR1 SGHTA, CDR2 FQGNSA. It was with 60 Vbeta and 13 Jbeta primers that the PCR ran. TCRdb keeps only in-frame clones here, not all; method: immunoSEQ multiplex PCR. The table has fewer than 150,000 clones, under 85% seen once. The source material was PBMCs. This chain joins TRBV7-2 and TRBJ1-1, with TRBD1 as a possible D gene (6 bases). The source is a woman aged 45 to 65 in good health and CMV-seropositive. CDR3 residues: CASSLRKGVREAFF. The CDR3 nucleotides are TGTGCCAGCAGCCTACGAAAGGGGGTCCGTGAAGCTTTCTTT.